This T cell receptor beta chain was sequenced during a study of blood T cell repertoires in COVID-19 (dated by TCRdb to about 2020). Background on the whole study: Collaborator samples came from the United States, Italy and Spain and covered acute and convalescent phases of COVID-19. The prospective study material was composed of cDNA or gDNA derived from T cells, B-cell-depleted T cells, or PBMCs. Deeply sampled blood TCRbeta repertoires from subjects exposed to, actively infected with, or recovered from COVID-19 were included in the dataset. A freely available public database, intended as a resource for researchers studying the immune response to SARS-CoV-2, is where the repertoires were released. Samples were obtained from the ongoing ImmuneRACE study (first 160 participants) and from about 1,300 subjects provided by 6 global collaborators. Nearly every sample came with metadata listing a de-identified subject ID, COVID-19 status, age in years and sex. Where available, HLA class I and class II types were taken from metadata supplied by the sample provider and were not determined by assay-based typing.

The trim is 5 bases for V and 6 bases for J, with a gap of 14 bases between the germline ends. CDR3 length: 13 amino acids, cysteine to phenylalanine. Left in the record is the CDR3 DNA by itself, 39 bases read in frame from the first base. The immunoSEQ Assay, a bias-controlled multiplex PCR, was used to amplify TCRbeta CDR3 regions from genomic DNA. The authors processed their data as follows. The number of nucleated cells in each sample was estimated from the amplification of reference gene primers within the assay. To quantify the absolute abundance of each unique TCRbeta CDR3 rearrangement, sequence reads were collapsed and filtered. For each sample, productive Simpson clonality was calculated as the square root of Simpson's diversity index over productive rearrangements. The table was pulled from immuneACCESS by TCRdb, which kept in-frame rearrangements only. Such tables lose some clones; where checked, under half of the loss comes from unresolved V genes, and the rest has no known cause. V, J and clone size were drawn from that table, and D and trimming were deduced from the DNA. A total of approximately 300,000 clones appear in this sample, approximately 81% of them only once. Under 2% of the sample is taken by the ten largest.

Participants in the prospective study were aged roughly 18 to 100 years, lived in 20 to 30 United States geographic areas, and enrolled through a virtual design. Cohort assignment in the prospective study relied on participant-reported clinical history from a screening survey and a study questionnaire. A participant counted as exposed if, within 2 weeks of entering the study, that participant had been in contact with someone who had a PCR-confirmed or clinician-diagnosed COVID-19 case. In the prospective study, whole blood, serum and a nasopharyngeal or oropharyngeal swab were collected from each participant by mobile phlebotomists. Over a roughly two-month period, participants in the prospective study had the option of providing additional blood draws and questionnaires. Before DNA extraction, prospective study blood samples were shipped either frozen or at room temperature. About this clone: Its recognized antigen is unknown. Base quality data are lacking; no much larger clone is found one base away.

The research as a whole found: The quantity of clinical and demographic metadata differed by source and by participant and was supplied without curation.

The sample comprised PBMCs or T cells enriched from blood (not recorded which). The V gene is TRBV12-3 or TRBV12-4 and the J gene is TRBJ2-7, with a tentative D gene TRBD1 over 5 matching bases. The sequence came from a woman in her thirties who had been exposed to COVID-19. The nucleotides are TGTGCCAGCAGTACAAACCAGGGTGGCGAGCAGTACTTC. Its protein product is CASSTNQGGEQYF.